This T cell receptor beta chain was found in a study of cytotoxic CD8 clonotypes in ibrutinib-treated CLL. General study results and limits: Researchers report that baseline clonality outpaced age-matched healthy donors and tracked circulating CD8+ T-cell counts.

About this clone itself: Its matching antigen is unknown.

The assay was immunoSEQ multiplex PCR, and TCRdb's table has in-frame clones only and misses some. The table records over 250,000 clones, around 69% of them present only once. Germline assignment: CDR1 LGHNA and CDR2 YSLEER. This CDR3 is 17 amino acids long. V was shortened by 0 bases and J by 0 bases, with 14 bases between the two germline ends. This TCR came from a human donor with chronic lymphocytic leukemia. The chain combines TRBV4-3 with TRBJ2-5; D call uncertain. The sample in question was PBMCs, obtained at disease progression, from a patient treated with ibrutinib. The DNA for the CDR3 is TGCGCCAGCAGCCAAGATAGAGGCTCACCGTACCAAGAGACCCAGTACTTC. It yields the protein CASSQDRGSPYQETQYF.